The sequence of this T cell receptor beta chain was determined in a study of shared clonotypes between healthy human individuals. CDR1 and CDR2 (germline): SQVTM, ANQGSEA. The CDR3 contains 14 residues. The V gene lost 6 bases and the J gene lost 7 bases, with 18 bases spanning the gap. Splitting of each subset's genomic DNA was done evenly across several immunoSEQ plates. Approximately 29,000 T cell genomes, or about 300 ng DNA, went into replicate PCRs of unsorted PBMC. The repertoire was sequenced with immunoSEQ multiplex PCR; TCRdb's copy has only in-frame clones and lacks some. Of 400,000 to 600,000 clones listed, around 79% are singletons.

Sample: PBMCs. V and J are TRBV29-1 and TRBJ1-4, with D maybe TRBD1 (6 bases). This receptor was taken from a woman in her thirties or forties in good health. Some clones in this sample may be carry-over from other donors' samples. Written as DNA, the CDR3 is TGCAGCGTCGGCCCGTCCAGGGGCAGTGAAAAACTGTTTTTT. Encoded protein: CSVGPSRGSEKLFF.